Presented here are 3 T cell receptor beta chains from one specimen sequenced in a study of shared clonotypes between healthy human individuals. The protocol was immunoSEQ multiplex PCR, while the TCRdb copy is restricted to in-frame clones and leaves out a portion. The sample shows roughly 500,000 clones, approximately 85% of them seen only once. Sequencing input: PBMCs. The origin of the receptors is a woman in her 40s in good health. Some clones in this sample may be carry-over from other donors' samples.

A note on this clone: Other DNA sequences in the sample encode the same CDR3. The chain joins TRBV18 to TRBJ2-7; 9 bases are a match to TRBD2. The germline V gene has CDR1 KGHSH and CDR2 LQKENI. The CDR3 runs to 15 residues. The junction had 5 bases not matched to a gene; V was cut back by 3 bases and J by 2 bases. Here the CDR3 DNA reads TGTGCCAGCTCACCGGGGCTAGCGGGGACCTACGAGCAGTACTTC. As protein: CASSPGLAGTYEQYF.

The chain joins TRBV5-1 to TRBJ2-7; no firm D call. Per germline, CDR1 SGHRS and CDR2 YFSETQ. The CDR3 has 14 residues. V gave up 3 bases and J gave up 0 bases, with 10 bases separating them. The CDR3 DNA reads as TGCGCCAGCAGCTCACTCGGGTTCTCCTACGAGCAGTACTTC. Its translation is CASSSLGFSYEQYF.

This clone was seen ten or more times. The rearrangement uses TRBV6-4 and TRBJ2-6, with D tentatively TRBD2 (5 bases). Germline V gene lookup returns CDR1 MRHNA and CDR2 SNTAGT. This CDR3 has 16 amino acids. Trimming stripped 3 bases from V and 0 bases from J, with 9 bases between. The CDR3 here is CASSELDFSGANVLTF. The DNA for the CDR3 is TGTGCCAGCAGTGAATTGGACTTCTCTGGGGCCAACGTCCTGACTTTC.